The 10 T cell receptor beta chains listed next were all sequenced from one sample in a study of PD-1 blockade in mismatch repair-deficient tumors. The data were produced by immunoSEQ multiplex PCR, yet TCRdb's version contains in-frame clones alone and is incomplete. The sample includes 90,000 to 130,000 clones, over 65% of them seen just once. Sequenced material: peripheral blood, taken approximately 64 weeks after starting pembrolizumab. The receptors here all came from an adult with mismatch repair-deficient cancer.

A remark on this clone: A junction end diverges from the germline sequence, so it may reflect a read error. The chain couples TRBV2 to TRBJ2-7; perhaps TRBD1 as D (6 bases). Per the germline V gene, CDR1 is SNHLY and CDR2 is FYNNEI. The CDR3 covers 12 residues. CDR3 protein: CVSMDRRGEQYF. CDR3 sequence (DNA): TGTGTCAGCATGGACAGAAGGGGGGAGCAGTACTTC.

The chain carries TRBV6-5 and TRBJ2-7; D is possibly TRBD1 (6 bases). This CDR3 has 15 residues. Germline V lookup: CDR1 MNHEY, CDR2 SVGAGI. Trimming pared 0 bases from V and 2 bases from J, leaving 11 bases between. The CDR3 DNA follows: TGTGCCAGCAGTTACTCGGGGACACTTCCCTACGAGCAGTACTTC. Translated: CASSYSGTLPYEQYF.

V and J are TRBV19 and TRBJ2-2, with D possibly being TRBD1 (5 bases). Germline loops: CDR1 LNHDA, CDR2 SQIVND (reference sequence). The CDR3 runs 13 residues. The germline V and J ends were trimmed by 4 bases and 3 bases, with 6 bases remaining between them. CDR3 nucleotide sequence: TGTGCCAGTAGTACAGGGTACACCGGGGAGCTGTTTTTT. This translates into CASSTGYTGELFF. The full variable domain, with the rest looked up from reference TRBV19 and TRBJ2-2, is DGGITQSPKYLFRKEGQNVTLSCEQNLNHDAMYWYRQDPGQGLRLIYYSQIVNDFQKGDIAEGYSVSREKKESFPLTVTSAQKNPTAFYLCASSTGYTGELFFGEGSRLTVL.

The chain carries TRBV7-2 and TRBJ1-2; D unclear. CDR3 length: 15 amino acids. The germline V and J ends were trimmed by 1 base and 5 bases, with 14 bases remaining between them. Germline-derived CDR1 and CDR2 are SGHTA and FQGNSA. CDR3 region: CASSLGGRRDYGYTF. The CDR3 nucleotides are TGTGCCAGCAGCTTAGGTGGCAGGAGAGATTATGGCTACACCTTC.

The sample holds one count of this clone. The genes are TRBV29-1 and TRBJ1-4; unclear D gene. Trimming left V 4 bases short and J 8 bases short, with 8 bases between. The CDR3 is made up of 11 amino acids. Germline V gene data show CDR1 as SQVTM and CDR2 as ANQGSEA. CDR3 nucleotides: TGCAGCGTTGGGCAAGGGGAAAAACTGTTTTTT. It specifies CSVGQGEKLFF. Combining the CDR3 with reference TRBV29-1 and TRBJ1-4 gives the whole variable domain SAVISQKPSRDICQRGTSLTIQCQVDSQVTMMFWYRQQPGQSLTLIATANQGSEATYESGFVIDKFPISRPNLTFSTLTVSNMSPEDSSIYLCSVGQGEKLFFGSGTQLSVL.

This chain connects TRBV18 to TRBJ2-2, with D maybe TRBD1 (6 bases). This CDR3 spans 17 amino acids. The germline V and J ends were trimmed by 0 bases and 2 bases, with 13 bases remaining between them. The V gene's germline CDR1 is KGHSH and CDR2 LQKENI. The CDR3 DNA reads as TGTGCCAGCTCACCACCTCTCAGGGGCCAAAACACCGGGGAGCTGTTTTTT. Its translation: CASSPPLRGQNTGELFF.

The DNA of the CDR3 is TGTGCCAGCAGTTTTGGGAGGGAGCAGTACTTC. Encoded protein: CASSFGREQYF. The genes are TRBV6-1 and TRBJ2-7, with D possibly TRBD2 on 6 matching bases. Germline CDR1 is MNHNS and CDR2 is SASEGT. This CDR3 has 11 residues. V was clipped by 5 bases and J by 7 bases, with 9 bases between them.

CDR3 residues: CATSRGRTIHEQFF. The CDR3 bases are TGTGCCACCAGCAGAGGGAGGACTATCCATGAGCAGTTCTTC. This chain uses TRBV15 with TRBJ2-1, with D possibly matching TRBD2 (6 bases). The germline gives CDR1 LNHNV, CDR2 YYDKDF (reference sequence). V lost 1 base and J 8 bases, leaving 12 bases between the germline ends. The CDR3 runs to 14 residues.

The chain carries TRBV4-1 and TRBJ2-3; no reliable D call. From germline, CDR1 is MGHRA and CDR2 YSYEKL. Trimming left V 4 bases short and J 2 bases short, with 4 bases between. The CDR3 sequence is 12 residues long. CDR3 nucleotides: TGCGCCAGCAGCCTCTCCACAGATACGCAGTATTTT. Translating it yields CASSLSTDTQYF.

V and J are TRBV12-5 and TRBJ2-3; the D is unclear. This CDR3 has 16 amino acids. With 0 bases removed from V and 5 bases from J, the gap between germline ends came to 15 bases. The germline V gene has CDR1 LGHNT and CDR2 FRNRAP. CDR3: CASGLVIIGRGDTQYF. The CDR3 bases are TGTGCTAGTGGTTTGGTAATAATAGGGCGTGGAGATACGCAGTATTTT.